This passage covers 20 T cell receptor beta chains from one sample sequenced in a study of cytomegalovirus exposure and HLA in healthy donors. PCR primers comprised 60 Vbeta and 13 Jbeta primers. Data came from immunoSEQ multiplex PCR; TCRdb stores just in-frame clones and leaves some out. The sample yields some 61,000 clones, 80% to 90% seen once. Sample: PBMCs. Receptor source: a human donor in good health.

V usage is TRBV5-5 and J usage is TRBJ2-2; D is perhaps TRBD1 (6 bases). The germline V gene encodes CDR1 SGHKS and CDR2 YYEKEE (reference sequence). The germline V and J ends were trimmed by 4 bases and 8 bases, with 9 bases remaining between them. The CDR3 has 12 residues. CDR3 loop: CASSTGTGELFF. The CDR3 DNA reads TGTGCCAGCAGCACCGGGACAGGGGAGCTGTTTTTT.

The chain has TRBV18 and TRBJ2-4; no definite D call. The CDR3 is made up of 16 amino acids. In germline, CDR1 is KGHSH, CDR2 LQKENI. With 1 base removed from V and 0 bases from J, the gap between germline ends came to 10 bases. The CDR3 DNA sequence: TGTGCCAGCTCACCACGCGCCCCTTTAGCCAAAAACATTCAGTACTTC. Protein product: CASSPRAPLAKNIQYF.

The chain is built from TRBV5-1 and TRBJ2-5, with TRBD2 matching 7 bases. The CDR3 has 15 amino acids. CDR1 is SGHRS and CDR2 is YFSETQ in the germline V gene. Trimming at V came to 0 bases and at J to 1 base, leaving 3 bases not matched to a gene. The CDR3 DNA is TGCGCCAGCAGCTTGGGCCGGGGGGTCCAAGAGACCCAGTACTTC. Its protein product is CASSLGRGVQETQYF.

The chain carries TRBV5-1 and TRBJ1-1, with D uncertain. The CDR3 has 12 residues. Trimming removed 3 bases at V and 1 base at J, with 4 bases between. Germline CDR1 reads SGHRS; CDR2 reads YFSETQ. The CDR3 region has the DNA TGCGCCAGCAGCTCAGAGAACACTGAAGCTTTCTTT. Its protein product is CASSSENTEAFF.

The chain employs TRBV5-6 and TRBJ1-3; 8 bases are shared with TRBD1. With 1 base clipped from V and 9 bases from J, the junction kept 6 bases outside the gene matches. From germline, CDR1 is SGHDT and CDR2 YYEEEE. The CDR3 is 14 residues long. Here the CDR3 reads CASSLRTGFGTIYF. CDR3 bases: TGTGCCAGCAGCTTGAGGACAGGGTTTGGCACCATATATTTT.

This chain joins TRBV6-4 and TRBJ1-1; 7 nucleotides match TRBD1. Germline V gene data show CDR1 as MRHNA and CDR2 as SNTAGT. This CDR3 region has 15 residues. The ends lost 4 bases at V and 1 base at J; junction bases unmatched: 6. This chain's CDR3 is CASSATGAANTEAFF. Here the CDR3 DNA reads TGTGCCAGCAGTGCAACAGGGGCTGCGAACACTGAAGCTTTCTTT.

This clone appeared a few times. The rearrangement links TRBV5-1 to TRBJ2-3, with 9 bases that match TRBD2. The CDR3 consists of 15 residues. The germline CDR1 and CDR2 sequences are SGHRS and YFSETQ. V lost 0 bases and J lost 6; bases outside the gene matches: 5. Here the CDR3 DNA reads TGCGCCAGCAGCTTGGAGGGGCTAGCGGGGGATACGCAGTATTTT. Its protein is CASSLEGLAGDTQYF.

The rearrangement joins TRBV30 to TRBJ2-3, with TRBD2 identical over 9 bases. V lost 0 bases and J lost 5; bases outside the gene matches: 9. The CDR3 is 16 residues long. Looked up from germline, CDR1 is GTSNPN and CDR2 is SVGIG (reference sequence). CDR3 protein: CAWSVEAGGPGDTQYF. The CDR3 nucleotides are TGTGCCTGGAGTGTCGAGGCGGGGGGGCCGGGAGATACGCAGTATTTT.

V is TRBV5-4 and J is TRBJ1-2, with D unresolved. The V gene lost 4 bases and the J gene lost 1 base, with 14 bases spanning the gap. CDR1 and CDR2 from the germline V gene are SGHNT and YYREEE (reference sequence). CDR3 length: 15 amino acids. As DNA, the CDR3 is TGTGCCAGCAGCCCATCGGGAGCCAGTAACTATGGCTACACCTTC. Its protein product is CASSPSGASNYGYTF.

DNA of the CDR3: TGTGCCATCAGTGATCCGGGACAGGGGCTCCGCCGGCCCTACGAGCAGTACTTC. Its protein product is CAISDPGQGLRRPYEQYF. The chain is built from TRBV10-3 and TRBJ2-7, with TRBD1 matching over 10 bases. The germline V gene encodes CDR1 ENHRY and CDR2 SYGVKD. The J segment lost 2 bases and the V segment lost 3 bases, leaving 13 bases of the junction unmatched. The CDR3 spans 18 residues.

In this sample, this clone turned up a few times. The chain is built from TRBV27 and TRBJ1-1, with D perhaps TRBD1 (6 bases). Trimming pared 2 bases from V and 3 bases from J, leaving 13 bases between. In germline, CDR1 is MNHEY, CDR2 SMNVEV (reference sequence). The CDR3 spans 15 residues. CDR3 sequence: CASSLQGIGYTEAFF. CDR3 DNA: TGTGCCAGCAGTTTACAGGGGATAGGTTACACTGAAGCTTTCTTT.

The rearrangement uses TRBV29-1 and TRBJ1-2; tentatively, D is TRBD1 (6 bases). In germline, CDR1 is SQVTM, CDR2 ANQGSEA. Trimming stripped 6 bases from V and 5 bases from J, with 22 bases between. CDR3 size: 15 residues. In nucleotides, the CDR3 is TGCAGCGTCCTCACGGGACGCCTGGGGGCTTATGGCTACACCTTC. The encoded protein is CSVLTGRLGAYGYTF.

The chain is built from TRBV6-5 and TRBJ1-6; the match to TRBD1 covers 7 bases. The CDR3 consists of 15 residues. Germline loops: CDR1 MNHEY, CDR2 SVGAGI. V gave up 3 bases and J gave up 7 bases; unmatched junction bases: 6. The CDR3 DNA reads as TGTGCCAGCAGTTATGGGGGACAGAAAAATTCACCCCTCCACTTT. Amino acids: CASSYGGQKNSPLHF.

The chain links TRBV7-2 to TRBJ1-2; 10 positions match TRBD1. CDR3 length: 17 amino acids. The trim removed 2 bases at V and 3 bases at J, leaving 9 bases unmatched. Germline loops: CDR1 SGHTA, CDR2 FQGNSA. The CDR3 sequence is CASSLRQGARVDYGYTF. The CDR3 bases are TGTGCCAGCAGCTTAAGACAGGGGGCGCGGGTGGACTATGGCTACACCTTC.

The chain carries TRBV5-1 and TRBJ2-1, with 7 positions matching TRBD2. Germline loops: CDR1 SGHRS, CDR2 YFSETQ. This CDR3 is built from 15 residues. The V gene end was trimmed by 4 bases and the J gene end by 7 bases; junction bases not matched to a gene: 11. The CDR3 loop is CASSRGVAGGNEQFF. In nucleotides, the CDR3 is TGCGCCAGCAGCAGGGGCGTAGCGGGCGGTAATGAGCAGTTCTTC.

This rearrangement joins TRBV5-4 to TRBJ1-1, with a possible D match to TRBD1 (5 bases). This CDR3 has 13 amino acids. With 3 bases removed from V and 6 bases from J, the gap between germline ends came to 12 bases. CDR1 and CDR2 from the germline V gene are SGHNT and YYREEE (reference sequence). CDR3 DNA sequence: TGTGCCAGCAGCTGGGGGGTTACATCTGAAGCTTTCTTT. This sequence encodes CASSWGVTSEAFF.

As concerns this clone: At one end the junction does not follow the germline gene, possibly because of a read error. The V call is TRBV10-1, the J call TRBJ1-2; D is undetermined. Germline CDR1 is WNHNN and CDR2 is SYGVQD (reference sequence). This CDR3 comprises 14 residues. DNA of the CDR3: TGCGCCAGCAGCGAAGGGAGGCGAGATGATGGCTGCACCTTC. It specifies CASSEGRRDDGCTF.

The table lists this clone with a count of one. The chain joins TRBV5-1 to TRBJ2-3; 8 nucleotides agree with TRBD2. This CDR3 has 16 amino acids. Germline V gene data show CDR1 as SGHRS and CDR2 as YFSETQ. Trimming took 0 bases from V and 2 from J; bases not matched to a gene: 5. The CDR3 spells CASSLGTGGTTDTQYF. The CDR3 DNA sequence: TGCGCCAGCAGCTTGGGGACGGGGGGGACCACAGATACGCAGTATTTT. Full variable domain (rest looked up from reference TRBV5-1 and TRBJ2-3): KAGVTQTPRYLIKTRGQQVTLSCSPISGHRSVSWYQQTPGQGLQFLFEYFSETQRNKGNFPGRFSGRQFSNSRSEMNVSTLELGDSALYLCASSLGTGGTTDTQYFGPGTRLTVL.

This clone was counted between two and nine times. V gene TRBV4-1 combines with J gene TRBJ2-7; 9 nucleotides agree with TRBD1. The CDR3 length is 15 residues. V trimming: 4 bases; J trimming: 5 bases; junction bases outside the gene matches: 9. Germline V gives CDR1 MGHRA, CDR2 YSYEKL. The CDR3 loop reads CASSLRDRVSHEQYF. The CDR3 bases are TGCGCCAGCAGCCTCCGGGACAGGGTGAGCCACGAGCAGTACTTC.

The CDR3 protein is CASSSTGFVANTEAFF. The CDR3, as DNA: TGTGCCAGCAGTTCAACAGGGTTTGTTGCGAACACTGAAGCTTTCTTT. V usage is TRBV6-5 and J usage is TRBJ1-1, with D maybe TRBD1 (6 bases). The V end lost 4 bases, the J end lost 1 base, and 16 bases lay between the germline ends. CDR1 and CDR2 from the germline V gene are MNHEY and SVGAGI. The length of the CDR3 is 16 residues.